These T cell receptor beta chains were read from a single sample in a study of OX40 agonist ivuxolimab in advanced cancers. Data came from immunoSEQ multiplex PCR; TCRdb stores just in-frame clones and leaves some out. This table holds about 100,000 clones, approximately 90% found once. The sample in question was CD4+ or CD8+ T cells sorted from blood, obtained in a trial of the OX40 agonist ivuxolimab. The receptors stem from an adult with an advanced solid tumor such as melanoma, head and neck, liver or kidney cancer. Each CDR3 is given with its conserved first and last residue. A D gene is named only where the DNA matches it firmly. Only part of the rows carry a size: once, few, many, or a class if the clone is expanded.

CDR3	DNA	D	V	J	size
CASSIGGNQPQHF	TGTGCCAGTAGTATAGGAGGGAACCAGCCCCAGCATTTT	NA	TRBV19	TRBJ1-5	once
CASSSHSETTDTQYF	TGTGCCAGCAGCTCCCACAGCGAAACTACAGATACGCAGTATTTT	NA	TRBV5-4	TRBJ2-3	NA
CASSKVLSSHNVQFF	TGTGCCAGCAGTAAAGTACTCTCTTCCCACAATGTGCAGTTCTTC	NA	TRBV6-5	TRBJ2-1	NA
CASSLTGDPYEQYF	TGTGCCAGCAGCTTGACGGGGGACCCCTACGAGCAGTACTTC	NA	TRBV5-5	TRBJ2-7	NA
CASSPWSGSDDTQYF	TGTGCCAGCAGCCCCTGGAGCGGGAGTGATGATACGCAGTATTTT	TRBD2	TRBV2	TRBJ2-3	once
CASSESANTGELFF	TGTGCCAGCAGCGAATCAGCGAACACCGGGGAGCTGTTTTTT	NA	TRBV9	TRBJ2-2	once
CASSPSGPQETQYF	TGTGCCAGCAGCCCCAGCGGACCCCAAGAGACCCAGTACTTC	NA	TRBV7-2	TRBJ2-5	NA
CASSQDEYTPPRYF	TGCGCCAGCAGCCAAGACGAATACACCCCTCCAAGGTACTTC	NA	TRBV4-3	TRBJ2-7	NA
CASTTQAGQNIQYF	TGTGCCAGCACAACTCAGGCGGGGCAAAACATTCAGTACTTC	NA	TRBV11-3	TRBJ2-4	once
CASSLALAPPLHEQFF	TGTGCCAGTAGTCTCGCCCTAGCGCCTCCATTGCATGAGCAGTTCTTC	NA	TRBV19	TRBJ2-1	NA
CASRLPGQGHEQYF	TGTGCCAGCAGATTACCGGGACAGGGCCACGAGCAGTACTTC	TRBD1	TRBV6-5	TRBJ2-7	NA
CASSLEGGGQPQHF	TGTGCCAGCAGCTTGGAAGGGGGAGGACAGCCCCAGCATTTT	NA	TRBV5-5	TRBJ1-5	once
CASSYRDVVAKNIQYF	TGTGCCAGCAGCTATAGGGACGTCGTAGCCAAAAACATTCAGTACTTC	NA	TRBV28	TRBJ2-4	NA
CASNTGTGELFF	TGTGCCAGCAATACAGGGACCGGGGAGCTGTTTTTT	NA	TRBV11-3	TRBJ2-2	NA
CASSYARGSFEAFF	TGTGCCAGCAGTTACGCACGGGGGTCGTTCGAAGCTTTCTTT	NA	TRBV6-5	TRBJ1-1	NA
CASSLGGTRYGQYF	TGTGCCAGCAGTCTCGGAGGGACGCGGTACGGGCAGTACTTC	NA	TRBV28	TRBJ2-7	NA
CASSPGGGDGYTF	TGTGCCAGCAGCCCCGGGGGCGGGGATGGCTACACCTTC	NA	TRBV4-2	TRBJ1-2	NA
CASSWTGVTEAFF	TGTGCCAGCAGTTGGACAGGGGTAACTGAAGCTTTCTTT	TRBD1	TRBV7-6	TRBJ1-1	NA
CASSLVGSGGPYEQYF	TGTGCCAGCAGCTTAGTCGGGTCGGGAGGGCCCTACGAGCAGTACTTC	TRBD2	TRBV7-2	TRBJ2-7	NA
CASSGQGRTQPQHF	TGTGCCAGCAGTGGGCAGGGAAGGACCCAGCCCCAGCATTTT	NA	TRBV6-1	TRBJ1-5	once
CASSLRQPGELFF	TGTGCCAGCAGCTTAAGACAACCCGGGGAGCTGTTTTTT	NA	TRBV7-3	TRBJ2-2	NA
CASSPTSAVNNEQFF	TGTGCCAGCAGCCCGACTAGCGCTGTCAACAATGAGCAGTTCTTC	TRBD2	TRBV11-2	TRBJ2-1	NA
CATSRDRRYTEAFF	TGTGCCACCAGCAGAGACAGGAGGTACACTGAAGCTTTCTTT	NA	TRBV15	TRBJ1-1	NA
CASSPPGGFGYEQYF	TGTGCCAGCAGTCCCCCTGGAGGATTTGGTTACGAGCAGTACTTC	NA	TRBV28	TRBJ2-7	NA
CASSLPGGSRYEQYF	TGTGCCAGCAGTCTCCCCGGGGGGAGCCGATACGAGCAGTACTTC	TRBD2	TRBV28	TRBJ2-7	NA
CASNPLYEQYF	TGTGCCAGCAACCCACTCTACGAGCAGTACTTC	NA	TRBV2	TRBJ2-7	once
CASSPTSSGTGELFF	TGTGCCAGCAGCCCTACTAGCTCTGGCACCGGGGAGCTGTTTTTT	NA	TRBV7-3	TRBJ2-2	NA
CASKVVMNTEAFF	TGTGCCAGCAAGGTGGTCATGAACACTGAAGCTTTCTTT	NA	TRBV6-5	TRBJ1-1	NA
CASRTTSGRARETQYF	TGTGCCAGCCGCACCACTAGCGGGAGGGCCCGGGAGACCCAGTACTTC	TRBD2	TRBV5-8	TRBJ2-5	NA
CASSLRRGATNEKLFF	TGTGCCAGCAGCTTACGTCGGGGGGCGACTAATGAAAAACTGTTTTTT	NA	TRBV7-8	TRBJ1-4	once
CASSLVDYNNEQFF	TGTGCCAGCAGCTTGGTCGACTACAACAATGAGCAGTTCTTC	NA	TRBV5-4	TRBJ2-1	NA
CATSRDKGSNQPQHF	TGTGCCACCAGCAGAGATAAGGGGAGCAATCAGCCCCAGCATTTT	NA	TRBV15	TRBJ1-5	NA
CAFPIPYGYTF	TGTGCCTTTCCGATCCCTTATGGCTACACCTTC	NA	TRBV30	TRBJ1-2	once
CASSFTTVGTPQPQHF	TGTGCCAGCAGTTTCACGACCGTCGGCACCCCTCAGCCCCAGCATTTT	NA	TRBV28	TRBJ1-5	NA
CASSSPGLENIQYF	TGTGCCAGTAGTAGCCCGGGACTAGAAAACATTCAGTACTTC	TRBD2	TRBV19	TRBJ2-4	NA
CASSFQGDTEAFF	TGTGCCAGCAGCTTCCAGGGGGACACTGAAGCTTTCTTT	TRBD1	TRBV7-3	TRBJ1-1	NA
CASSQEGLPGTEAFF	TGCGCCAGCAGCCAAGAAGGACTCCCTGGCACTGAAGCTTTCTTT	NA	TRBV4-3	TRBJ1-1	NA
CASSRGVGAYEQYF	TGTGCCAGCTCACGGGGTGTAGGGGCCTACGAGCAGTACTTC	NA	TRBV18	TRBJ2-7	NA
CASSPDRGISETQYF	TGCGCCAGCAGCCCGGACAGGGGGATATCAGAGACCCAGTACTTC	TRBD1	TRBV5-1	TRBJ2-5	once
CASSRSSGIYEQYF	TGTGCCAGCAGCCGCTCGAGTGGAATCTACGAGCAGTACTTC	NA	TRBV14	TRBJ2-7	NA
CASSLERETQYF	TGTGCCAGCTCACTCGAACGGGAGACCCAGTACTTC	NA	TRBV18	TRBJ2-5	NA
CASSKMQGPGELFF	TGCGCCAGCAGCAAAATGCAGGGTCCCGGGGAGCTGTTTTTT	NA	TRBV4-3	TRBJ2-2	NA
CASSFDTLYSNQPQHF	TGTGCCAGCAGCTTCGATACGCTATATAGCAATCAGCCCCAGCATTTT	NA	TRBV7-2	TRBJ1-5	NA
CASSPGLAGGRDTQYF	TGCGCCAGCAGCCCTGGCCTAGCGGGAGGACGGGATACGCAGTATTTT	TRBD2	TRBV5-1	TRBJ2-3	once
CASQRDRTREQYF	TGTGCCAGCCAACGGGACAGAACTCGAGAGCAGTACTTC	TRBD1	TRBV2	TRBJ2-7	once
CASSHRGRNTEAFF	TGTGCCAGCAGCCACAGGGGAAGGAACACTGAAGCTTTCTTT	TRBD1	TRBV7-2	TRBJ1-1	NA
CASSPQMRVNTGELFF	TGTGCCAGCTCACCACAAATGAGGGTAAACACCGGGGAGCTGTTTTTT	NA	TRBV18	TRBJ2-2	NA